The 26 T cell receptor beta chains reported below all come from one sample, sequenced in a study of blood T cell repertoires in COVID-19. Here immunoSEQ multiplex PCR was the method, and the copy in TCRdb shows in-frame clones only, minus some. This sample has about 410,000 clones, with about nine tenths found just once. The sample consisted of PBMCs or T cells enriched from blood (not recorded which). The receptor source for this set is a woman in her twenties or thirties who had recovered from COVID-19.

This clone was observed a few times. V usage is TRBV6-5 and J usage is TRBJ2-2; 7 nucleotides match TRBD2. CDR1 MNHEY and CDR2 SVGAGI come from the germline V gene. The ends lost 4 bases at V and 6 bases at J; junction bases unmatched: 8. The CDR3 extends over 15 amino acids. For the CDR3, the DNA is TGTGCCAGCAGTTCCAGGGCGGGGGAGGCCGGGGAGCTGTTTTTT. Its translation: CASSSRAGEAGELFF.

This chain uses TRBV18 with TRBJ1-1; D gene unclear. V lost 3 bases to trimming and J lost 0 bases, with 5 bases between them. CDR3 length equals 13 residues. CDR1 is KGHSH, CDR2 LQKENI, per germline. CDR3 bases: TGTGCCAGCTCACCGACATTGAACACTGAAGCTTTCTTT. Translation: CASSPTLNTEAFF.

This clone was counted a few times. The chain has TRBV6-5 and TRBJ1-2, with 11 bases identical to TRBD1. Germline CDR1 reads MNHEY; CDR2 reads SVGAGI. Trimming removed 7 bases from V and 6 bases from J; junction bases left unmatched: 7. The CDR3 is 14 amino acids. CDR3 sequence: CASKTDRGRNGYTF. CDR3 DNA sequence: TGTGCCAGCAAGACGGACAGGGGGCGCAATGGCTACACCTTC.

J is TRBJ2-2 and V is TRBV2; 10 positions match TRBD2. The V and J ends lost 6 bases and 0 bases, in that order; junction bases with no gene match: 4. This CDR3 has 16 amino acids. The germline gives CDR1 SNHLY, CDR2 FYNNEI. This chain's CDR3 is CASRGGLATNTGELFF. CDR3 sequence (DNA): TGTGCCAGCAGGGGGGGACTAGCGACGAACACCGGGGAGCTGTTTTTT.

The CDR3 sequence: CASSSPRRGPYNEQFF. The CDR3 region has the DNA TGTGCCAGCAGTTCCCCTCGCAGGGGACCCTACAATGAGCAGTTCTTC. The rearrangement links TRBV27 to TRBJ2-1, with a tentative D call TRBD1 (6 bases). CDR1 is MNHEY and CDR2 is SMNVEV in the germline V gene (reference sequence). This CDR3 has 16 residues. Trimming took off 4 bases at V and 2 bases at J, with 15 bases between the two ends.

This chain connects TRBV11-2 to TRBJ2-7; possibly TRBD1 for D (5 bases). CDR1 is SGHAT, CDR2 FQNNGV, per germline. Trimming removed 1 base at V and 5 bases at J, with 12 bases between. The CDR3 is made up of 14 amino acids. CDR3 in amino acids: CASSLGLLRDEQYF. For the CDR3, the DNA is TGTGCCAGCAGCTTAGGACTCCTCAGGGACGAGCAGTACTTC.

CDR3 DNA: TGCGCCAGCGGGATCGGGGGAGGTGAGAGCTACACCTTC. Translated, it gives CASGIGGGESYTF. The J gene is TRBJ1-2, the V gene TRBV4-1, with TRBD1 as a possible D gene (5 bases). The CDR3 is made up of 13 amino acids. The V gene's germline CDR1 is MGHRA and CDR2 YSYEKL. V was pared by 8 bases and J by 9 bases, with 19 bases between.

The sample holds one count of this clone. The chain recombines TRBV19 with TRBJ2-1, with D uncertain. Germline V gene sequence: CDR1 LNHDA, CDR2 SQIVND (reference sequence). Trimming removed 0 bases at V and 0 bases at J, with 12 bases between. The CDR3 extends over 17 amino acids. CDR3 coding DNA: TGTGCCAGTAGTATAGATGTACTCATGAGCTCCTACAATGAGCAGTTCTTC. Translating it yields CASSIDVLMSSYNEQFF.

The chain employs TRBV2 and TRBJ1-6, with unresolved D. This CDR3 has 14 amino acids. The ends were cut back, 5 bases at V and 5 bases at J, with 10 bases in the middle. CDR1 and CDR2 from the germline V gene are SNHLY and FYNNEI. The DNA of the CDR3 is TGTGCCAGCAGTTTCCAAAACAATAATTCACCCCTCCACTTT. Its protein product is CASSFQNNNSPLHF.

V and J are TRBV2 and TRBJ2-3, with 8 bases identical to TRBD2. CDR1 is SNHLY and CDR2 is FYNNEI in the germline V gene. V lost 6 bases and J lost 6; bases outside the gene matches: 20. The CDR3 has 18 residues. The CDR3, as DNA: TGTGCCAGCAGGATATTCCCAAACCGGGGGGGCGGTTCCGATACGCAGTATTTT. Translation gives CASRIFPNRGGGSDTQYF.

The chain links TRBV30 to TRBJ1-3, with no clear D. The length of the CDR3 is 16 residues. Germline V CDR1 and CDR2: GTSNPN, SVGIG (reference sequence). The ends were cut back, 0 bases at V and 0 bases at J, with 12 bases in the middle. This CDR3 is CAWSVQRAYSGNTIYF. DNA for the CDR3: TGTGCCTGGAGTGTACAGAGGGCCTACTCTGGAAACACCATATATTTT.

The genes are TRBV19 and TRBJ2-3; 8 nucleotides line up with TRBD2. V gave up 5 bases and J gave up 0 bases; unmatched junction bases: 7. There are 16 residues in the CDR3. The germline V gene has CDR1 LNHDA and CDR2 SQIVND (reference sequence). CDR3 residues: CASSPRAGGSTDTQYF. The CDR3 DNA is TGTGCCAGTAGTCCAAGGGCGGGGGGTAGCACAGATACGCAGTATTTT.

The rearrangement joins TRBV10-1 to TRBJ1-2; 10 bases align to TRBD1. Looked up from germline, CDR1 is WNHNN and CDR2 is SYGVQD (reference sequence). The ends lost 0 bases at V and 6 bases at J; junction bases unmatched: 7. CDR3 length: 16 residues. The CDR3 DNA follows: TGCGCCAGCAGTGAGTCGAGGGACAGGGGTGTGGATGGCTACACCTTC. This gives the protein CASSESRDRGVDGYTF.

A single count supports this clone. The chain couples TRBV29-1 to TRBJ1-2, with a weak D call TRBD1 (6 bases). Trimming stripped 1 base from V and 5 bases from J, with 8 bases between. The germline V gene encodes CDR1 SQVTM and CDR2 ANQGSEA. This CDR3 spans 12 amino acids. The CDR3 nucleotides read TGCAGCGTTGAAGGAGGACAGTATGGCTACACCTTC. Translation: CSVEGGQYGYTF.

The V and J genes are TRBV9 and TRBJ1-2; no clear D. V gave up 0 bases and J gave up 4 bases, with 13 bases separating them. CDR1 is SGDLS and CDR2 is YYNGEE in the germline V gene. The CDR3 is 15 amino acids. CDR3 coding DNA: TGTGCCAGCAGCGTAGATTCGGCGCGGAGCTATGGCTACACCTTC. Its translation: CASSVDSARSYGYTF.

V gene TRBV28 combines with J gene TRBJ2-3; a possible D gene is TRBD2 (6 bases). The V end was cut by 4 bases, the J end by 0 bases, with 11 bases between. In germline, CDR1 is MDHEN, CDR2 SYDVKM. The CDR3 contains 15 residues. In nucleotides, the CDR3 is TGTGCCAGCAGTTCCGGGGGTTATAGCACAGATACGCAGTATTTT. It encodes CASSSGGYSTDTQYF.

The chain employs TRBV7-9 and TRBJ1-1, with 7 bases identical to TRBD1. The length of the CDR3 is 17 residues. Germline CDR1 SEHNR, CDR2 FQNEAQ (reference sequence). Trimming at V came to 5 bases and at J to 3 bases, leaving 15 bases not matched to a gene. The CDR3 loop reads CASSDQGQRGWDTEAFF. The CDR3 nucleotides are TGTGCCAGCAGCGATCAGGGACAGAGGGGTTGGGACACTGAAGCTTTCTTT.

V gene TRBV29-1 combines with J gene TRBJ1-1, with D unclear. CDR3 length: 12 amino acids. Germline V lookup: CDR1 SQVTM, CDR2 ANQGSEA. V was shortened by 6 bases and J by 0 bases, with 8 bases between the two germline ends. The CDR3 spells CSVGGMNTEAFF. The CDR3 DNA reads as TGCAGCGTCGGAGGTATGAACACTGAAGCTTTCTTT.

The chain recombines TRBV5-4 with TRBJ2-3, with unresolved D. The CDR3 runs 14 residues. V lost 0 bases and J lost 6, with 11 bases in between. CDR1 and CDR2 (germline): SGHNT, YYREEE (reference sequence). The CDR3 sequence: CASSLDNSRDTQYF. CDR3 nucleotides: TGTGCCAGCAGCTTGGATAATAGTCGTGATACGCAGTATTTT. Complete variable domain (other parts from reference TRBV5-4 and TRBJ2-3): ETGVTQSPTHLIKTRGQQVTLRCSSQSGHNTVSWYQQALGQGPQFIFQYYREEENGRGNFPPRFSGLQFPNYSSELNVNALELDDSALYLCASSLDNSRDTQYFGPGTRLTVL.

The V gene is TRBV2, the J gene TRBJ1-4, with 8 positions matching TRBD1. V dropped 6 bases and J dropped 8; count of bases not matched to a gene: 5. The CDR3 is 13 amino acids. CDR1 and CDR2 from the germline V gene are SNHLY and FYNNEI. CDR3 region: CASSPRGREKLFF. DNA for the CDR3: TGTGCCAGCAGCCCCAGGGGGCGAGAAAAACTGTTTTTT.

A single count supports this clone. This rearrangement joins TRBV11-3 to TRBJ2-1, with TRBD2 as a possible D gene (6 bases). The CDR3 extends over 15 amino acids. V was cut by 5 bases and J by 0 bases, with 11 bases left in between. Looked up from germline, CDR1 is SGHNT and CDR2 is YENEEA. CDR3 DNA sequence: TGTGCCAGCAGCCTGACTAGGAGCTCCTACAATGAGCAGTTCTTC. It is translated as CASSLTRSSYNEQFF. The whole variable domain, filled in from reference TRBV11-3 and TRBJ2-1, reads EAGVVQSPRYKIIEKKQPVAFWCNPISGHNTLYWYLQNLGQGPELLIRYENEEAVDDSQLPKDRFSAERLKGVDSTLKIQPAELGDSAVYLCASSLTRSSYNEQFFGPGTRLTVL.

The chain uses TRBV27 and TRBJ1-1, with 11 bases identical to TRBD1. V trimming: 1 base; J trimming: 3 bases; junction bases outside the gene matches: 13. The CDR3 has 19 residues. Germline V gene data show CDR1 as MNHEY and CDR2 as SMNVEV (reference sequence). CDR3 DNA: TGTGCCAGCAGTTTATTACCCCCCGGACAGGGGGCATTGGACACTGAAGCTTTCTTT. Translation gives CASSLLPPGQGALDTEAFF.

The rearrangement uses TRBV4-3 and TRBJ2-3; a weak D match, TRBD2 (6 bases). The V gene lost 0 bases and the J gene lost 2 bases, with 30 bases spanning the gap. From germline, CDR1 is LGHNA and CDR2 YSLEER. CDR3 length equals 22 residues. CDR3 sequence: CASSQEYQRWRGSRKDTDTQYF. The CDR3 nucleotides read TGCGCCAGCAGCCAAGAATATCAGCGGTGGAGGGGCTCGAGAAAAGACACAGATACGCAGTATTTT.

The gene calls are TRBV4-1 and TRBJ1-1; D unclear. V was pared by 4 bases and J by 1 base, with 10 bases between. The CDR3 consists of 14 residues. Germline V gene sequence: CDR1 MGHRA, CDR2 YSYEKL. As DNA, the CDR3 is TGCGCCAGCAGCCTCGGGAGGAGGAACACTGAAGCTTTCTTT. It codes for CASSLGRRNTEAFF.

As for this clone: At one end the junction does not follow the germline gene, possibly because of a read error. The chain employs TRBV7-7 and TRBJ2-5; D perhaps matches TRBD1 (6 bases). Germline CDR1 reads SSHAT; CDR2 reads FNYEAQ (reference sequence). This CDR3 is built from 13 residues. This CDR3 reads CASSISGVETQYF. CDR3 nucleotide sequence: TGTGCTAGCAGCATTTCAGGGGTAGAGACCCAGTACTTC.

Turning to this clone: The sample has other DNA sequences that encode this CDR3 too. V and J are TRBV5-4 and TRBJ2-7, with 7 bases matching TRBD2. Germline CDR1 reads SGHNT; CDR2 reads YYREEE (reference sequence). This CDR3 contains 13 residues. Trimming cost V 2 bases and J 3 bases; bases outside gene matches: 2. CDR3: CASSFGGSYEQYF. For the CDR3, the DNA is TGTGCCAGCAGCTTTGGCGGGAGCTACGAGCAGTACTTC.